The T cell receptor (beta chain) described here comes from a study of blood T cell repertoires in COVID-19 (dated by TCRdb to the early 2020s). About the study as a whole: The collaborator samples originated in the United States, Italy and Spain and spanned the acute and convalescent phases of COVID-19. The repertoires were made available in a free public database intended to serve as a resource for research on the immune response to SARS-CoV-2. A de-identified subject ID, COVID-19 status, age in years and sex were almost always included in the sample metadata. Subjects who had been exposed to COVID-19, were actively infected with it, or had recovered from it provided the deeply sampled blood TCRbeta repertoires that made up the dataset. The material from the prospective study consisted of cDNA or gDNA derived from T cells, B-cell-depleted T cells, or PBMCs. Where HLA class I and class II types were available, the types were taken from metadata supplied by the sample provider, not from assay-based typing. The samples were drawn from two sources: the first 160 participants of the ongoing ImmuneRACE study, and over 1,000 subjects contributed by 6 global collaborators. Here is what the overall study found, with its caveats: The amount of clinical and demographic metadata varied by source and participant and was provided uncurated.

TCRbeta CDR3 regions were amplified from genomic DNA by means of the immunoSEQ Assay, a bias-controlled multiplex PCR. In the source study's methods: Nucleated cell counts per sample were estimated from amplification of reference gene primers within the assay. To quantify the absolute abundance of each unique TCRbeta CDR3 rearrangement, sequence reads were collapsed and filtered. Productive Simpson clonality was computed per sample as the square root of Simpson's diversity index over productive rearrangements. In TCRdb, the immuneACCESS table is reduced to in-frame sequences with V and J assigned. These tables do not hold every clone; where another copy was compared, an unresolved V gene accounts for under half, and the others remain unexplained. D and trimming were read from the DNA, whereas the V and J calls and clone size are those reported in that table. Present in this sample are around 170,000 clones, 65% to 90% of which were seen just once. The ten largest account for roughly 1.4% of the sample.

Comments on this clone: Its antigen remains unidentified. A junction end diverges from the germline sequence, so it may reflect a read error. Other DNA sequences in this specimen translate into the identical CDR3.

Taken from the germline V gene (reference sequence), the CDR1 and CDR2 loops are SSHAT and FNYEAQ. Its CDR3 holds 21 amino acids, cysteine through phenylalanine. The kept DNA is CDR3 alone, 63 bases in frame from the first base. The collaborating institutions used their own protocols to collect whole blood in K2EDTA tubes. Collaborator samples were shipped for TCRbeta analysis as frozen whole blood, isolated PBMCs, or DNA extracted from either sample type. The chain is encoded by TRBV7-7 joined to TRBJ2-7; TRBD2 aligns with 9 central bases. This TCR derives from a human donor in a cohort sampled during active COVID-19. The source material was peripheral blood. The CDR3 reads CASSLRGVGTGILAGIYEQYF. The DNA sequence is as follows: TGTGCTAGCAGCTTAAGGGGGGTGGGCACAGGGATTCTAGCGGGAATCTACGAGCAGTACTTC.